The source of this T cell receptor beta chain is a study of blood T cell repertoires in COVID-19. About the study: Samples representing acute and convalescent COVID-19 were sourced from the United States, Italy and Spain. T cells, B-cell-depleted T cells, or PBMCs provided the cDNA or gDNA that served as material.

This CDR3 spans 10 amino acids. Trimming took off 6 bases at V and 7 bases at J, with 6 bases between the two ends. The germline CDR1 and CDR2 sequences are SNHLY and FYNNEI. In the authors' workflow: Amplification of reference gene primers was used by the study to estimate nucleated cell counts. The protocol was immunoSEQ multiplex PCR, while the TCRdb copy is restricted to in-frame clones and leaves out a portion. V, J and clone size reflect that table, while D and trimming were determined from the DNA. The sample carries approximately 300,000 clones, over 70% recorded once. Sequenced: peripheral blood. The genes are TRBV2 and TRBJ2-5, with D perhaps matching TRBD2 (6 bases). The sequence derives from a woman aged 50 to 60 with acute or convalescent COVID-19. This chain's CDR3 is CASRGGTQYF. The CDR3 DNA is TGTGCCAGCAGGGGGGGGACCCAGTACTTC. Using reference TRBV2 and TRBJ2-5 for the parts outside the CDR3, the full variable domain is EPEVTQTPSHQVTQMGQEVILRCVPISNHLYFYWYRQILGQKVEFLVSFYNNEISEKSEIFDDQFSVERPDGSNFTLKIRSTKLEDSAMYFCASRGGTQYFGPGTRLLVL.